A single sample is the source of the 17 T cell receptor beta chains below, sequenced in a study of T cell responses to AZD1222 COVID-19 vaccine. Clones were read by immunoSEQ multiplex PCR, and TCRdb kept only the in-frame ones, dropping some. The sample includes approximately 140,000 clones, approximately 92% of them seen just once. The sequencing used peripheral blood, collected 28 days after the second AZD1222 dose. The source is an adult who received the AZD1222 COVID-19 vaccine.

The rearrangement uses TRBV3-1 (or the pseudogene TRBV3-2) and TRBJ2-2, with D perhaps given as TRBD1 or TRBD2 (5 bases each). The germline V and J ends were trimmed by 0 bases and 0 bases, with 11 bases remaining between them. Germline assignment: CDR1 LGHDT and CDR2 YNNKEL (reference sequence). The CDR3 is 17 amino acids. CDR3 sequence: CASSQDGTASNTGELFF. For the CDR3, the DNA is TGTGCCAGCAGCCAAGATGGGACGGCCTCGAACACCGGGGAGCTGTTTTTT.

The rearrangement uses TRBV6-2 or TRBV6-3 and TRBJ1-4; TRBD1 aligns across 11 bases. The CDR3 length is 18 residues. The germline V gene encodes CDR1 MNHEY and CDR2 SVGEGT. With 3 bases clipped from V and 3 bases from J, the junction kept 9 bases outside the gene matches. CDR3 loop: CASSYPTGQGASNEKLFF. In DNA form, the CDR3 reads TGTGCCAGCAGTTATCCCACCGGACAGGGGGCATCTAATGAAAAACTGTTTTTT.

The chain joins TRBV18 to TRBJ2-3, with D perhaps TRBD1 (5 bases). Germline CDR1 reads KGHSH; CDR2 reads LQKENI. V was shortened by 3 bases and J by 0 bases, with 10 bases between the two germline ends. This CDR3 has 15 residues. For the CDR3, the DNA is TGTGCCAGCTCACCGGACATTACTAGCACAGATACGCAGTATTTT. Translation: CASSPDITSTDTQYF.

The J gene is TRBJ1-2, the V gene TRBV12-5, with D possibly matching TRBD1 (6 bases). Germline lookup yields CDR1 LGHNT and CDR2 FRNRAP. The CDR3 is made up of 14 amino acids. Trimming shortened V by 4 bases and J by 8 bases, and 17 bases separated the two germline ends. As DNA, the CDR3 is TGTGCTAGTGGTTCCGGGGCAGGGGCCGACGGCTACACCTTC. Translated: CASGSGAGADGYTF.

The chain combines TRBV6-5 with TRBJ2-1, with TRBD2 identical over 11 bases. With 7 bases clipped from V and 0 bases from J, the junction kept 2 bases outside the gene matches. The CDR3 runs to 15 residues. Germline assignment: CDR1 MNHEY and CDR2 SVGAGI. The CDR3 coding sequence is TGTGCCAGCAAAACTAGCGGGAGCTCCTACAATGAGCAGTTCTTC. This codes for CASKTSGSSYNEQFF.

The chain combines TRBV5-1 with TRBJ1-4, with D possibly TRBD1 on 5 matching bases. CDR3 size: 15 residues. V was clipped by 3 bases and J by 8 bases, with 17 bases between them. Germline assignment: CDR1 SGHRS and CDR2 YFSETQ. In DNA, the CDR3 is TGCGCCAGCAGCTACGGGACTAAGACGGGCGAAAAACTGTTTTTT. Amino acid sequence: CASSYGTKTGEKLFF.

The chain joins TRBV2 to TRBJ2-1, with 9 bases aligning to TRBD1. The ends lost 5 bases at V and 5 bases at J; junction bases unmatched: 7. The germline gives CDR1 SNHLY, CDR2 FYNNEI. This CDR3 is built from 15 residues. CDR3 loop: CASSLGQGTHNEQFF. In DNA, the CDR3 is TGTGCCAGCAGTCTAGGACAGGGGACTCACAATGAGCAGTTCTTC.

This clone was observed a single time. The V call is TRBV14, the J call TRBJ2-1; either TRBD1 or TRBD2 may fit D (5 bases each). The germline CDR1 and CDR2 sequences are SGHDN and FVKESK. V dropped 1 base and J dropped 12 bases, with 13 bases sitting between them. This CDR3 spans 13 amino acids. CDR3 region: CASSQGRVGGQFF. The CDR3 DNA follows: TGTGCCAGCAGCCAAGGCCGGGTTGGGGGGCAGTTCTTC. Using reference TRBV14 and TRBJ2-1 for the parts outside the CDR3, the full variable domain is EAGVTQFPSHSVIEKGQTVTLRCDPISGHDNLYWYRRVMGKEIKFLLHFVKESKQDESGMPNNRFLAERTGGTYSTLKVQPAELEDSGVYFCASSQGRVGGQFFGPGTRLTVL.

V usage is TRBV27 and J usage is TRBJ2-1; D gene unclear. This CDR3 spans 13 amino acids. The V end was cut by 1 base, the J end by 7 bases, with 8 bases between. Germline values: CDR1 MNHEY, CDR2 SMNVEV (reference sequence). CDR3 amino acids: CASSLYRRNEQFF. The CDR3 nucleotides read TGTGCCAGCAGTTTATATCGCCGGAATGAGCAGTTCTTC.

A few counts support this clone. The genes are TRBV10-3 and TRBJ2-3, with 14 bases lining up with TRBD2. The CDR3 consists of 17 residues. V lost 5 bases, J lost 3 bases, and 7 bases stayed unmatched. The germline V gene has CDR1 ENHRY and CDR2 SYGVKD. The CDR3 sequence: CAISSGTSGSLTDTQYF. The CDR3 DNA follows: TGTGCCATCAGTTCCGGGACTAGCGGGAGTTTAACAGATACGCAGTATTTT.

This chain joins TRBV4-1 and TRBJ2-1; 11 bases agree with TRBD1. This CDR3 contains 15 residues. Germline lookup yields CDR1 MGHRA and CDR2 YSYEKL. With V trimmed by 3 bases and J by 8 bases, 6 bases remained unmatched. The CDR3 reads CASSHPGQGGDEQFF. The CDR3 DNA follows: TGCGCCAGCAGCCACCCGGGACAGGGGGGCGATGAGCAGTTCTTC.

The chain employs TRBV3-1 (or the pseudogene TRBV3-2) and TRBJ2-7; D is perhaps TRBD2 (5 bases). CDR3 length: 14 amino acids. The ends were cut back, 1 base at V and 4 bases at J, with 11 bases in the middle. CDR1 is LGHDT, CDR2 YNNKEL, per germline (reference sequence). The CDR3 here is CASSQGHSGYEQYF. CDR3 nucleotides: TGTGCCAGCAGCCAAGGGCATTCGGGATACGAGCAGTACTTC.

The V gene is TRBV15, the J gene TRBJ2-7; no clear D gene. Trimming took 3 bases from V and 3 from J, leaving 15 bases between them. CDR3 length: 15 residues. Germline V gene lookup returns CDR1 LNHNV and CDR2 YYDKDF (reference sequence). CDR3 coding DNA: TGTGCCACCAGCAGTACGACCCGACCCCACTACGAGCAGTACTTC. Residues: CATSSTTRPHYEQYF.

The J gene is TRBJ1-5, the V gene TRBV2; 8 positions match TRBD1. Per germline, CDR1 SNHLY and CDR2 FYNNEI. The J segment lost 1 base and the V segment lost 5 bases, leaving 4 bases of the junction unmatched. The CDR3 sequence is 15 residues long. The CDR3 DNA reads as TGTGCCAGCAGTCAGGACAGGGTAAGCAATCAGCCCCAGCATTTT. Translated: CASSQDRVSNQPQHF.

Here the CDR3 DNA reads TGTGCCAGCAGCTGGGACTCCTGGTGGGGGGAGCAGTTCTTC. Protein: CASSWDSWWGEQFF. V usage is TRBV6-2 or TRBV6-3 and J usage is TRBJ2-1; TRBD2 is a possible D gene (6 bases). The V gene's germline CDR1 is MNHEY and CDR2 SVGEGT. CDR3 size: 14 residues. V was pared by 6 bases and J by 10 bases, with 19 bases between.

V gene TRBV4-2 combines with J gene TRBJ2-3; D not resolved. The CDR3 extends over 13 amino acids. Trimming shortened V by 3 bases and J by 3 bases, and 7 bases separated the two germline ends. Germline-derived CDR1 and CDR2 are LGHNA and YNFKEQ. This CDR3 reads CASSQLGTDTQYF. For the CDR3, the DNA is TGTGCCAGCAGCCAGTTAGGGACAGATACGCAGTATTTT.

The count of this clone is one. This chain joins TRBV2 and TRBJ1-1; D might be TRBD1 (6 bases). Trimming shortened V by 7 bases and J by 1 base, and 10 bases separated the two germline ends. The CDR3 contains 13 residues. Germline CDR1 and CDR2: SNHLY and FYNNEI. For the CDR3, the DNA is TGTGCCAGCACACAGGGAGCGAACACTGAAGCTTTCTTT. Amino acids: CASTQGANTEAFF. The variable domain in full, with the rest retrieved from reference TRBV2 and TRBJ1-1, is EPEVTQTPSHQVTQMGQEVILRCVPISNHLYFYWYRQILGQKVEFLVSFYNNEISEKSEIFDDQFSVERPDGSNFTLKIRSTKLEDSAMYFCASTQGANTEAFFGQGTRLTVV.